This T cell receptor beta chain was identified in a study of blood T cell repertoires in COVID-19 (TCRdb year 2020). Concerning the study at large: Samples covering the acute and convalescent phases of COVID-19 were provided by collaborators in the United States, Italy and Spain. The material from the prospective study consisted of cDNA or gDNA derived from T cells, B-cell-depleted T cells, or PBMCs. The dataset comprised deeply sampled blood TCRbeta repertoires from subjects exposed to, actively infected with, or recovered from COVID-19. The repertoires were made available in a free public database intended to serve as a resource for research on the immune response to SARS-CoV-2. The samples were drawn from the first 160 participants of the ongoing ImmuneRACE study and from some 1,300 subjects provided by 6 global collaborators. Nearly every sample came with metadata listing a de-identified subject ID, COVID-19 status, age in years and sex. HLA class I and class II types, where available, came from metadata supplied by the sample provider rather than from assay-based typing.

The immunoSEQ Assay, a bias-controlled multiplex PCR, was used to amplify TCRbeta CDR3 regions from genomic DNA. Per the original workflow: The number of nucleated cells in each sample was estimated by amplification of reference gene primers within the assay. Sequence reads were collapsed and filtered to measure the absolute abundance of every unique TCRbeta CDR3 rearrangement. For each sample, productive Simpson clonality was calculated by taking the square root of Simpson's diversity index across productive rearrangements. Here the immuneACCESS table is served through TCRdb, limited to in-frame sequences with V and J called. Missing clones are a known gap in these copies; in checked studies unresolved V genes cover under half, and the rest lacks a known reason. The V and J calls and clone size were taken over from that table, and D and trimming were inferred from the DNA. This sample has tens of thousands of clones in its table, and roughly nine tenths of those were observed once. Roughly 15% of the sample belongs to the ten largest clones.

Each collaborating institution followed its own protocols to collect whole blood in K2EDTA tubes. For TCRbeta analysis, collaborator samples were shipped as frozen whole blood, as isolated PBMCs, or as DNA extracted from either sample type. The CDR3 measures 15 amino acids from cysteine to phenylalanine. Here the CDR3 DNA is all that survives: 45 bases in frame from base 1. CDR1 and CDR2 (MGHRA, YSYEKL) derive from the germline V gene. V and J are truncated by 0 bases and 1 base respectively, leaving an intervening sequence of 9 bases. General conclusions and limits of the study: The quantity of clinical and demographic metadata differed by source and by participant and was supplied without curation.

About this clone: The antigen this receptor binds is unknown. The record has no base qualities; no much larger clone is one base away.

The sequenced sample was peripheral blood. This sequence was found in a woman over 75 with active or convalescent COVID-19. The chain joins TRBV4-1 to TRBJ1-1; no D gene call is confident. The CDR3 protein is CASSQEVATNTEAFF. The nucleotides are TGCGCCAGCAGCCAAGAGGTCGCTACGAACACTGAAGCTTTCTTT.